This passage covers 9 T cell receptor beta chains from one sample sequenced in a study of shared clonotypes between healthy human individuals. The repertoire was sequenced with immunoSEQ multiplex PCR; TCRdb's copy has only in-frame clones and lacks some. Of about 2 million clones in the sample, over 85% were seen once. CD8 cells classed as naive were CD45RO-negative and positively selected for CCR7, excluding terminally differentiated effector memory CD45RA+ cells. Sequencing used naive CD8+ T cells sorted from blood. The receptors were gathered from a man aged 18-30 years in good health.

The rearrangement uses TRBV4-1 and TRBJ2-1, with TRBD2 identical over 9 bases. The trim removed 4 bases at V and 2 bases at J, leaving 6 bases unmatched. CDR1 and CDR2 (germline): MGHRA, YSYEKL. This CDR3 has 16 residues. CDR3 in amino acids: CASSPRLAETYNEQFF. In DNA, the CDR3 is TGCGCCAGCAGCCCAAGACTAGCGGAAACCTACAATGAGCAGTTCTTC.

The chain recombines TRBV6-5 with TRBJ2-2, with D maybe TRBD1 (6 bases). V lost 5 bases and J lost 2, with 9 bases in between. The CDR3 extends over 14 amino acids. From germline, CDR1 is MNHEY and CDR2 SVGAGI. The DNA for the CDR3 is TGTGCCAGCAGTGCCGGGACAAACACCGGGGAGCTGTTTTTT. Its translation is CASSAGTNTGELFF.

The rearrangement joins TRBV13 to TRBJ2-7, with 7 bases identical to TRBD2. The CDR3 runs to 18 residues. V lost 2 bases, J lost 5 bases, and 18 bases stayed unmatched. Germline CDR1 and CDR2: PRHDT and FYEKMQ (reference sequence). CDR3 in DNA: TGTGCCAGCAGCTTATGGCGAGGTGGTGGCGGGAGTCCCCACGAGCAGTACTTC. Amino acids: CASSLWRGGGGSPHEQYF. The full variable domain, with the rest looked up from reference TRBV13 and TRBJ2-7, is AAGVIQSPRHLIKEKRETATLKCYPIPRHDTVYWYQQGPGQDPQFLISFYEKMQSDKGSIPDRFSAQQFSDYHSELNMSSLELGDSALYFCASSLWRGGGGSPHEQYFGPGTRLTVT.

The chain links TRBV19 to TRBJ2-1; 9 bases are shared with TRBD1. With 5 bases clipped from V and 4 bases from J, the junction kept 6 bases outside the gene matches. The CDR3 totals 15 residues. The germline CDR1 and CDR2 sequences are LNHDA and SQIVND (reference sequence). The CDR3 DNA is TGTGCCAGTAGTTCCCGGGACAGGGCATACAATGAGCAGTTCTTC. Amino acid sequence: CASSSRDRAYNEQFF.

The count of this clone is one. J is TRBJ2-7 and V is TRBV6-5; D could derive from TRBD1 or TRBD2 (5 bases each). V lost 6 bases, J lost 2 bases, and 14 bases lay in between. In germline, CDR1 is MNHEY, CDR2 SVGAGI. The CDR3 spans 14 residues. The CDR3, as DNA: TGTGCCAGCAGCCCGTATCTGGGGGCCTACGAGCAGTACTTC. Translated, it gives CASSPYLGAYEQYF.

Details on this clone: Other nucleotide sequences from this sample produce the same CDR3. This chain joins TRBV7-2 and TRBJ2-7; tentative D call: TRBD1 (6 bases). This CDR3 has 13 residues. V was cut by 3 bases and J by 3 bases, with 9 bases left in between. Germline CDR1 SGHTA, CDR2 FQGNSA. The CDR3 DNA is TGTGCCAGCAGCTTGCAGGGGAACTACGAGCAGTACTTC. It encodes CASSLQGNYEQYF.

A single count supports this clone. The chain has TRBV5-4 and TRBJ2-1, with 9 bases lining up with TRBD1. This CDR3 is 15 amino acids long. Looked up from germline, CDR1 is SGHNT and CDR2 is YYREEE (reference sequence). J lost 8 bases, V lost 2 bases, and 8 bases had no gene match. The CDR3 reads CASSLQQGAVDEQFF. CDR3 nucleotides: TGTGCCAGCAGCTTACAACAGGGGGCGGTGGATGAGCAGTTCTTC.

The chain couples TRBV6-5 to TRBJ1-4; 11 bases align to TRBD1. This CDR3 comprises 16 residues. The V and J ends lost 3 bases and 8 bases, in that order; junction bases with no gene match: 8. The germline V gene has CDR1 MNHEY and CDR2 SVGAGI. CDR3 sequence: CASSYGTGGPWEKLFF. The DNA of the CDR3 is TGTGCCAGCAGTTATGGGACAGGGGGTCCATGGGAAAAACTGTTTTTT.

As concerns this clone: This specimen includes other DNA sequences encoding the same CDR3. The rearrangement joins TRBV5-6 to TRBJ2-3; D not resolved. The germline CDR1 and CDR2 sequences are SGHDT and YYEEEE. Trimming stripped 2 bases from V and 2 bases from J, with 9 bases between. CDR3 size: 14 residues. This CDR3 reads CASSFVSSTDTQYF. The DNA for the CDR3 is TGTGCCAGCAGCTTTGTATCTTCCACAGATACGCAGTATTTT.